Shown below are 20 T cell receptor beta chains from a single sample sequenced in a study of blood T cell repertoires in COVID-19. Only in-frame clones appear in the TCRdb table, and some are missing; sequencing was by immunoSEQ multiplex PCR. The top ten clones hold about 2% of a sample with around 130,000 clones, about 87% of them seen once. Input material: peripheral blood. Receptors originate from a woman in her 50s with acute or convalescent COVID-19.

The V and J genes are TRBV19 and TRBJ1-3; 7 bases match TRBD1. V was clipped by 6 bases and J by 2 bases; unmatched bases: 7. This CDR3 spans 15 amino acids. Per the germline V gene, CDR1 is LNHDA and CDR2 is SQIVND (reference sequence). The CDR3 nucleotides read TGTGCCAGTAGCTTTGACAGGGAGACTGGAAACACCATATATTTT. Its protein product is CASSFDRETGNTIYF.

This chain uses TRBV7-2 with TRBJ1-2, with TRBD1 matching over 9 bases. CDR1 is SGHTA and CDR2 is FQGNSA in the germline V gene. CDR3 length: 17 residues. The junction had 8 bases not matched to a gene; V was cut back by 1 base and J by 2 bases. CDR3 sequence: CASSLDVQQGANYGYTF. CDR3 nucleotides: TGTGCCAGCAGCTTAGACGTCCAACAGGGGGCCAACTATGGCTACACCTTC.

This chain joins TRBV5-4 and TRBJ2-5, with 7 bases fitting TRBD2. Germline V lookup: CDR1 SGHNT, CDR2 YYREEE (reference sequence). CDR3 size: 16 residues. V shed 1 base, J shed 2 bases, and the junction held 8 bases outside the gene matches. CDR3 protein: CASSLSTSATQETQYF. The DNA for the CDR3 is TGTGCCAGCAGCTTGTCAACTAGCGCCACTCAAGAGACCCAGTACTTC.

The V gene is TRBV19, the J gene TRBJ2-7, with TRBD1 as a possible D gene (6 bases). Germline V lookup: CDR1 LNHDA, CDR2 SQIVND (reference sequence). This CDR3 region has 14 residues. V was trimmed by 2 bases and J by 1 base, leaving 9 bases between them. CDR3 nucleotides: TGTGCCAGTAGTATACGACAGGAGTCCTACGAGCAGTACTTC. Translated: CASSIRQESYEQYF.

V and J are TRBV25-1 and TRBJ1-6; no definite D call. Trimming stripped 5 bases from V and 12 bases from J, with 14 bases between. Germline V gene sequence: CDR1 MGHDK, CDR2 SYGVNS. This CDR3 is built from 13 residues. The chain's CDR3 is CASSPEFPKPLHF. DNA for the CDR3: TGTGCCAGCAGTCCCGAGTTCCCCAAACCCCTCCACTTT.

The chain employs TRBV10-3 and TRBJ1-2, with D possibly TRBD1 on 6 matching bases. The CDR3 covers 13 residues. CDR1 ENHRY and CDR2 SYGVKD come from the germline V gene. V dropped 7 bases and J dropped 6 bases, with 15 bases sitting between them. The CDR3 nucleotides are TGTGCCATCACTCTTGACAGGAGCAATGGCTACACCTTC. It yields the protein CAITLDRSNGYTF.

As regards this clone: This likely comes from a read error, as the CDR3 has no conserved phenylalanine or tryptophan at its end. No DNA is shown, since the ends of the CDR3 on it are uncertain; the CDR3 is the one TCRdb lists. The chain recombines TRBV20-1 with TRBJ1-3. CDR1 is DFQATT, CDR2 SNEGSKA, per germline (reference sequence). The CDR3 numbers 10 amino acids, ends counted. The CDR3 loop reads CSASLPRGWD.

This sequence joins TRBV5-1 and TRBJ2-7; TRBD2 agrees at 13 bases. Germline trimming cut 1 base from V and 6 bases from J; bases unmatched to any gene: 13. The CDR3 is made up of 18 amino acids. The germline V gene has CDR1 SGHRS and CDR2 YFSETQ. This CDR3 is CASSLKGILAGGPGEQYF. The CDR3 region has the DNA TGCGCCAGCAGCTTGAAGGGGATACTAGCGGGAGGGCCGGGCGAGCAGTACTTC. Full variable domain (outside the CDR3, taken from reference TRBV5-1 and TRBJ2-7): KAGVTQTPRYLIKTRGQQVTLSCSPISGHRSVSWYQQTPGQGLQFLFEYFSETQRNKGNFPGRFSGRQFSNSRSEMNVSTLELGDSALYLCASSLKGILAGGPGEQYFGPGTRLTVT.

The rearrangement joins TRBV11-2 to TRBJ1-1, with a weak D call TRBD1 (5 bases). CDR3 size: 14 residues. The V end lost 7 bases, the J end lost 1 base, and 13 bases lay between the germline ends. Looked up from germline, CDR1 is SGHAT and CDR2 is FQNNGV. CDR3 coding DNA: TGTGCCAGCACCCAAAGCGGGGGGAACACTGAAGCTTTCTTT. It specifies CASTQSGGNTEAFF.

The V and J genes are TRBV9 and TRBJ2-5; TRBD2 agrees at 10 bases. The CDR3 covers 15 residues. Germline V gives CDR1 SGDLS, CDR2 YYNGEE. V trimming: 0 bases; J trimming: 10 bases; junction bases outside the gene matches: 9. The CDR3 DNA sequence: TGTGCCAGCAGCGTAGTAGGGACTAGCGAAGACAGCCAGTACTTC. It yields the protein CASSVVGTSEDSQYF.

The rearrangement uses TRBV10-3 and TRBJ2-7; TRBD2 might be the D (5 bases). Deletions cut 0 bases from V and 5 bases from J, with 11 bases between. The germline V gene encodes CDR1 ENHRY and CDR2 SYGVKD. The CDR3 covers 14 residues. The CDR3 region is CAISESPDYDEQYF. The CDR3 DNA reads as TGTGCCATCAGTGAGTCCCCCGACTATGACGAGCAGTACTTC.

This chain joins TRBV2 and TRBJ2-7, with 7 bases lining up with TRBD1. J was trimmed by 5 bases and V by 5 bases; bases with no gene match: 9. The CDR3 runs to 14 residues. Germline values: CDR1 SNHLY, CDR2 FYNNEI. CDR3 amino acids: CASSPLTGSHEQYF. Here the CDR3 DNA reads TGTGCCAGCAGTCCCCTGACAGGGTCTCACGAGCAGTACTTC.

The gene calls are TRBV6-2 or TRBV6-3 and TRBJ2-1; 12 bases are a match to TRBD1. CDR1 MNHEY and CDR2 SVGEGT come from the germline V gene. The CDR3 is 17 residues long. V was pared by 0 bases and J by 5 bases, with 5 bases of the junction left unmatched. CDR3 bases: TGTGCCAGCAGTTACTCGCTGGGACAGGGGGCGCACAATGAGCAGTTCTTC. It translates to CASSYSLGQGAHNEQFF.

The chain employs TRBV30 and TRBJ1-2, with 8 bases lining up with TRBD1. The germline CDR1 and CDR2 sequences are GTSNPN and SVGIG (reference sequence). The CDR3 length is 13 residues. Trimming at V came to 4 bases and at J to 6 bases, leaving 7 bases not matched to a gene. CDR3 sequence: CAWNPDRGHGYTF. CDR3 bases: TGTGCCTGGAATCCCGACAGGGGCCATGGCTACACCTTC.

The chain employs TRBV7-9 and TRBJ2-7; 7 bases are shared with TRBD1. V gave up 5 bases and J gave up 11 bases; unmatched junction bases: 9. CDR3 length: 12 residues. CDR1 is SEHNR and CDR2 is FQNEAQ in the germline V gene (reference sequence). CDR3 DNA: TGTGCCAGCAGCATCCAGGGGGTCTCAAAGTACTTC. Residues: CASSIQGVSKYF.

The CDR3 sequence is CASSSPLGGDNTGELFF. The DNA of the CDR3 is TGTGCCAGCAGCTCCCCTCTCGGGGGAGATAACACCGGGGAGCTGTTTTTT. V usage is TRBV7-3 and J usage is TRBJ2-2; perhaps TRBD2 as D (6 bases). V lost 4 bases and J 2 bases, leaving 17 bases between the germline ends. CDR3 size: 17 residues. The germline V gene encodes CDR1 SGHTA and CDR2 FQGTGA.

This clone was seen once. The chain links TRBV19 to TRBJ1-5; TRBD1 aligns across 8 bases. The J segment lost 3 bases and the V segment lost 5 bases, leaving 6 bases of the junction unmatched. The CDR3 is made up of 15 amino acids. CDR1 and CDR2 (germline): LNHDA, SQIVND (reference sequence). The CDR3: CASSLWTGNNQPQHF. In DNA form, the CDR3 reads TGTGCCAGTAGTCTCTGGACAGGGAACAATCAGCCCCAGCATTTT.

This clone came up once. The rearrangement uses TRBV19 and TRBJ1-1; maybe TRBD1 (6 bases). The CDR3 extends over 16 amino acids. CDR1 LNHDA and CDR2 SQIVND come from the germline V gene (reference sequence). V was shortened by 3 bases and J by 6 bases, with 20 bases between the two germline ends. Written as DNA, the CDR3 is TGTGCCAGTAGTATCTATAACAGGGATTCGGCGGCTGAAGCTTTCTTT. This codes for CASSIYNRDSAAEAFF.

The chain couples TRBV5-1 to TRBJ1-2; D ambiguous. Germline assignment: CDR1 SGHRS and CDR2 YFSETQ. CDR3 size: 14 residues. V lost 0 bases, J lost 2 bases, and 8 bases lay in between. CDR3 region: CASSLGGNNYGYTF. The CDR3 DNA reads as TGCGCCAGCAGCTTGGGAGGGAACAACTATGGCTACACCTTC.

The V call is TRBV7-8, the J call TRBJ1-2, with 10 bases aligning to TRBD1. Per germline, CDR1 SGHVS and CDR2 FQNEAQ. V lost 5 bases and J lost 2; bases outside the gene matches: 2. The CDR3 is made up of 14 amino acids. The CDR3 protein is CASSGGQGNYGYTF. The DNA for the CDR3 is TGTGCCAGCAGCGGGGGACAGGGGAACTATGGCTACACCTTC.